Here is one T cell receptor beta chain with its context. The data originate from a study of shared T cell receptors in the human thymus. This CDR3 spans 15 amino acids. CDR1 MNHNS and CDR2 SASEGT come from the germline V gene. Trimming stripped 4 bases from V and 0 bases from J, with 12 bases between. Measured with immunoSEQ multiplex PCR; TCRdb has only the in-frame clones, and not every one. The sample includes about 610,000 clones, 88% of them seen just once. These data were also filed under a second study, of human thymus T cells. That work adds: Seemingly biased V and J gene usage marked thymic and blood repertoires.

The rearrangement links TRBV6-1 to TRBJ1-1; possibly TRBD1 for D (5 bases). This TCR was recovered from a boy younger than two with a congenital heart defect. The sequencing input was thymocytes. CDR3 sequence (DNA): TGTGCCAGCAGTGTAGGGGCAGGCATGAACACTGAAGCTTTCTTT. Translating gives CASSVGAGMNTEAFF.